These T cell receptor beta chains were read from a single sample in a study of T cell responses to AZD1222 COVID-19 vaccine. The table came from immunoSEQ multiplex PCR; TCRdb's copy has only in-frame clones and leaves some out. The sample includes around 63,000 clones, roughly 87% of them seen just once. Specimen: peripheral blood, collected on day 0 of AZD1222 vaccination. Source of these receptors: an adult in good health. Each CDR3 is given with its conserved first and last residue. The D gene is left open where the match is weak. Clone size appears in some rows only: once, few, many, or a class for an expanded clone.

CDR3 DNA: TGTGCCAGTAGATCCGGGAGCTCTGGAAACACCATATATTTT; CDR3 protein: CASRSGSSGNTIYF; V gene: TRBV19; J gene: TRBJ1-3; clone size: NA; D gene: NA
CDR3 DNA: TGTGCCAGCAGTGAAAATCGGGTTGAGGAAGCTTTCTTT; CDR3 protein: CASSENRVEEAFF; V gene: TRBV6-1; J gene: TRBJ1-1; clone size: once; D gene: NA
CDR3 DNA: TGTGCCTGGACTCCAATTACAGGGTCTGGAAACACCATATATTTT; CDR3 protein: CAWTPITGSGNTIYF; V gene: TRBV30; J gene: TRBJ1-3; clone size: few; D gene: NA
CDR3 DNA: TGTGCCAGCAGCGAAACAGGCGGAATAGATACGCAGTATTTT; CDR3 protein: CASSETGGIDTQYF; V gene: TRBV5-4; J gene: TRBJ2-3; clone size: NA; D gene: NA
CDR3 DNA: TGTGCCAGCAGCCGAGCGACTAGCGGGGCGCCCTACGAGCAGTACTTC; CDR3 protein: CASSRATSGAPYEQYF; V gene: TRBV3-1/TRBV3-2; J gene: TRBJ2-7; clone size: NA; D gene: TRBD2
CDR3 DNA: TGTGCTAGTGGCGACGGAGGGAACAATGAGCAGTTCTTC; CDR3 protein: CASGDGGNNEQFF; V gene: TRBV12-5; J gene: TRBJ2-1; clone size: NA; D gene: NA
CDR3 DNA: TGTGCCAGCAGTTTATACGGGGGGGCGTCGGGGGCCAACGTCCTGACTTTC; CDR3 protein: CASSLYGGASGANVLTF; V gene: TRBV27; J gene: TRBJ2-6; clone size: once; D gene: TRBD2
CDR3 DNA: TGTGCCAGCAGCTTGACAGGGAGAGTTGGCTACACCTTC; CDR3 protein: CASSLTGRVGYTF; V gene: TRBV7-8; J gene: TRBJ1-2; clone size: once; D gene: TRBD1
CDR3 DNA: TGTGCCAGCAGCAAAATGACCACGGGGGATCAGCCCCAGCATTTT; CDR3 protein: CASSKMTTGDQPQHF; V gene: TRBV21-1; J gene: TRBJ1-5; clone size: NA; D gene: NA
CDR3 DNA: TGTGCCAGCAGCTTATTGGGGGCGACCGGGGAGCTGTTTTTT; CDR3 protein: CASSLLGATGELFF; V gene: TRBV11-3; J gene: TRBJ2-2; clone size: NA; D gene: NA
CDR3 DNA: TGTGCCAGCAGCGGAGCTGGACAGGGGAATGGAGGCTACACCTTC; CDR3 protein: CASSGAGQGNGGYTF; V gene: TRBV9; J gene: TRBJ1-2; clone size: few; D gene: TRBD1
CDR3 DNA: TGCGCCAGCAGCTTGGACGGCAGGTCGAACACTGAAGCTTTCTTT; CDR3 protein: CASSLDGRSNTEAFF; V gene: TRBV5-1; J gene: TRBJ1-1; clone size: NA; D gene: NA
CDR3 DNA: TGTGCCAGCAGCTTAGCTGAAAATCAGCCCCAGCATTTT; CDR3 protein: CASSLAENQPQHF; V gene: TRBV7-2; J gene: TRBJ1-5; clone size: NA; D gene: NA
CDR3 DNA: TGTGCCAGCAGGCGGACAGGAGACTATGGCTACACCTTC; CDR3 protein: CASRRTGDYGYTF; V gene: TRBV2; J gene: TRBJ1-2; clone size: NA; D gene: TRBD1
CDR3 DNA: TGCGCCAGCAGCTTGGGGCTAGACCAGAACTACTACGAGCAGTACTTC; CDR3 protein: CASSLGLDQNYYEQYF; V gene: TRBV5-1; J gene: TRBJ2-7; clone size: NA; D gene: NA
CDR3 DNA: TGTGCCAGCAGCCAAGAGGCAGGGTCCGGCCAGCCCCAGCATTTT; CDR3 protein: CASSQEAGSGQPQHF; V gene: TRBV4-2; J gene: TRBJ1-5; clone size: once; D gene: NA
CDR3 DNA: TGTGCCAGCAGTTACATGGATCAGGGGACCCCCCTCCACTTT; CDR3 protein: CASSYMDQGTPLHF; V gene: TRBV6-5; J gene: TRBJ1-6; clone size: NA; D gene: NA
CDR3 DNA: TGTGCCACCAGCCCCGGGGACAGCGGGGAGCTGTTTTTT; CDR3 protein: CATSPGDSGELFF; V gene: TRBV15; J gene: TRBJ2-2; clone size: NA; D gene: TRBD1
CDR3 DNA: TGTGCCAGCAGCTTGGGTTGGGGACCATCCTATAATTCACCCCTCCACTTT; CDR3 protein: CASSLGWGPSYNSPLHF; V gene: TRBV5-6; J gene: TRBJ1-6; clone size: few; D gene: NA
CDR3 DNA: TGTGCCAGCAGCTTCGACGGCTATAGCAATCAGCCCCAGCATTTT; CDR3 protein: CASSFDGYSNQPQHF; V gene: TRBV5-5; J gene: TRBJ1-5; clone size: NA; D gene: NA
CDR3 DNA: TGTGCCAGCAGCCAACAGGGGGGAGAACAGCCCCAGCATTTT; CDR3 protein: CASSQQGGEQPQHF; V gene: TRBV3-1/TRBV3-2; J gene: TRBJ1-5; clone size: NA; D gene: TRBD1
CDR3 DNA: TGTGCCAGCAGGGACAGGGGCTATGGCTACACCTTC; CDR3 protein: CASRDRGYGYTF; V gene: TRBV6-5; J gene: TRBJ1-2; clone size: NA; D gene: TRBD1
CDR3 DNA: TGTGCCAGCAGCGCGGACAGGGGAAATCAGCCCCAGCATTTT; CDR3 protein: CASSADRGNQPQHF; V gene: TRBV7-8; J gene: TRBJ1-5; clone size: NA; D gene: TRBD1
CDR3 DNA: TGTGCCAGCAGCTTGGGGGGGTCCACCACAGATACGCAGTATTTT; CDR3 protein: CASSLGGSTTDTQYF; V gene: TRBV11-3; J gene: TRBJ2-3; clone size: NA; D gene: TRBD2
CDR3 DNA: TGCGCCAGCAGCTCTCCTCGGACAGGGAACACTGAAGCTTTCTTT; CDR3 protein: CASSSPRTGNTEAFF; V gene: TRBV5-1; J gene: TRBJ1-1; clone size: once; D gene: TRBD1
CDR3 DNA: TGTGCCAGCACTTTGACAGGGCTCCGTAGGAGCTCCTACAATGAGCAGTTCTTC; CDR3 protein: CASTLTGLRRSSYNEQFF; V gene: TRBV2; J gene: TRBJ2-1; clone size: NA; D gene: TRBD1
CDR3 DNA: TGTGCCAGCAGCCGGGAACCCGGGACCCACTACGAGCAGTACTTC; CDR3 protein: CASSREPGTHYEQYF; V gene: TRBV3-1/TRBV3-2; J gene: TRBJ2-7; clone size: many; D gene: NA
CDR3 DNA: TGTGCCAGCAGCTCAAGAGGGCGCGATACTGAAGCTTTCTTT; CDR3 protein: CASSSRGRDTEAFF; V gene: TRBV5-4; J gene: TRBJ1-1; clone size: NA; D gene: NA
CDR3 DNA: TGTGCCAGCAGTGTGAACCCACCGGGCCACCCCCTTGGCTACACCTTC; CDR3 protein: CASSVNPPGHPLGYTF; V gene: TRBV28; J gene: TRBJ1-2; clone size: few; D gene: NA
CDR3 DNA: TGTGCCAGCAGCTTAGGGACAGGGTTCACAGATACGCAGTATTTT; CDR3 protein: CASSLGTGFTDTQYF; V gene: TRBV11-3; J gene: TRBJ2-3; clone size: NA; D gene: TRBD1
CDR3 DNA: TGCGCCAGCAGCTTGGAGGGTAGGAAGGAAAAACTGTTTTTT; CDR3 protein: CASSLEGRKEKLFF; V gene: TRBV5-1; J gene: TRBJ1-4; clone size: once; D gene: NA
CDR3 DNA: TGTGCCAGCAGCCAAGGGGCTAGCGGGTCGTACAATGAGCAGTTCTTC; CDR3 protein: CASSQGASGSYNEQFF; V gene: TRBV4-2; J gene: TRBJ2-1; clone size: NA; D gene: TRBD2
CDR3 DNA: TGTGCCTGGAGTGCAGGACTGCTAGCCAAAAACATTCAGTACTTC; CDR3 protein: CAWSAGLLAKNIQYF; V gene: TRBV30; J gene: TRBJ2-4; clone size: NA; D gene: NA
CDR3 DNA: TGTGCCAGCAGCGTAGCGGAGCGGGGGGTAATAGATACGCAGTATTTT; CDR3 protein: CASSVAERGVIDTQYF; V gene: TRBV9; J gene: TRBJ2-3; clone size: NA; D gene: TRBD2
CDR3 DNA: TGTGCCAGCAGCCAAGAATTACGCATAGCGGCCGCCGAGTACTTC; CDR3 protein: CASSQELRIAAAEYF; V gene: TRBV3-1/TRBV3-2; J gene: TRBJ2-5; clone size: NA; D gene: NA
CDR3 DNA: TGTGCCAGCAGCTCTCTGGGACAGAGCTACGAGCAGTACTTC; CDR3 protein: CASSSLGQSYEQYF; V gene: TRBV7-8; J gene: TRBJ2-7; clone size: NA; D gene: TRBD1
CDR3 DNA: TGTGCCAGCAGCGGAGGTCAGGGGAATGAGCAGTTCTTC; CDR3 protein: CASSGGQGNEQFF; V gene: TRBV11-2; J gene: TRBJ2-1; clone size: NA; D gene: NA
CDR3 DNA: TGTGCCAGTACTCGAGGGGGGGGCTCGGATAATTCACCCCTCCACTTT; CDR3 protein: CASTRGGGSDNSPLHF; V gene: TRBV19; J gene: TRBJ1-6; clone size: NA; D gene: NA
CDR3 DNA: TGTGCCAGCAGCTTAGGACAGGGTAATGAAAAACTGTTTTTT; CDR3 protein: CASSLGQGNEKLFF; V gene: TRBV7-2; J gene: TRBJ1-4; clone size: NA; D gene: TRBD1
CDR3 DNA: TGTGCCAGCAGCCTAGGACAGGGCGATCAGGCTTTCTTT; CDR3 protein: CASSLGQGDQAFF; V gene: TRBV3-1/TRBV3-2; J gene: TRBJ1-1; clone size: NA; D gene: TRBD1
CDR3 DNA: TGTGCCAGCTCACCACGGGTGGCACTGGCGTCATCTGGGGCCAACGTCCTGACTTTC; CDR3 protein: CASSPRVALASSGANVLTF; V gene: TRBV18; J gene: TRBJ2-6; clone size: NA; D gene: NA
CDR3 DNA: TGTGCCAGCAGTTTAATCCCGGGACTAGCGGGGGGGCAAGAGACCCAGTACTTC; CDR3 protein: CASSLIPGLAGGQETQYF; V gene: TRBV28; J gene: TRBJ2-5; clone size: once; D gene: TRBD2
CDR3 DNA: TGCAGTGCTAGTGCAGTGCCCGGAACAGATACGCAGTATTTT; CDR3 protein: CSASAVPGTDTQYF; V gene: TRBV20-1; J gene: TRBJ2-3; clone size: NA; D gene: NA
CDR3 DNA: TGTGCCAGCAGCCTGCTGGGAGGGCCCCAGCATTTT; CDR3 protein: CASSLLGGPQHF; V gene: TRBV13; J gene: TRBJ1-5; clone size: NA; D gene: NA
CDR3 DNA: TGCGCCAGCAGCCTTCCCAGGGGGCCCTCTGGAAACACCATATATTTT; CDR3 protein: CASSLPRGPSGNTIYF; V gene: TRBV5-1; J gene: TRBJ1-3; clone size: NA; D gene: TRBD1
CDR3 DNA: TGTGCCAGCAGCTTAGGGGTGACGACAGATGATCCCGGGGAGCTGTTTTTT; CDR3 protein: CASSLGVTTDDPGELFF; V gene: TRBV7-9; J gene: TRBJ2-2; clone size: once; D gene: NA
CDR3 DNA: TGTGCCAGCAGCTTCCGTCGGGGATACACCGGGGAGCTGTTTTTT; CDR3 protein: CASSFRRGYTGELFF; V gene: TRBV7-2; J gene: TRBJ2-2; clone size: NA; D gene: NA
CDR3 DNA: TGTGCCAGCAAGGGGCGATCTGGAAACACCATATATTTT; CDR3 protein: CASKGRSGNTIYF; V gene: TRBV12-3/TRBV12-4; J gene: TRBJ1-3; clone size: few; D gene: NA
CDR3 DNA: TGTGCCAGCAGTTACTCGCGGACAGGTGGAAACACCATATATTTT; CDR3 protein: CASSYSRTGGNTIYF; V gene: TRBV6-5; J gene: TRBJ1-3; clone size: NA; D gene: TRBD1
CDR3 DNA: TGTGCCAGTAGTATAGGCGGGACAGCGATTTATGGCTACACCTTC; CDR3 protein: CASSIGGTAIYGYTF; V gene: TRBV19; J gene: TRBJ1-2; clone size: NA; D gene: TRBD1
CDR3 DNA: TGTGCCAGCAGTTACGGGGTCGGCAATCAGCCCCAGCATTTT; CDR3 protein: CASSYGVGNQPQHF; V gene: TRBV6-5; J gene: TRBJ1-5; clone size: once; D gene: NA
CDR3 DNA: TGCGCCAGCAGCTTACCTTCGAGTGGGGTCGGGGCAGATACGCAGTATTTT; CDR3 protein: CASSLPSSGVGADTQYF; V gene: TRBV5-1; J gene: TRBJ2-3; clone size: NA; D gene: NA
CDR3 DNA: TGTGCCAGTAGTATTCCGTTTTCCGGGGTCAACTCTGGGGCCAACGTCCTGACTTTC; CDR3 protein: CASSIPFSGVNSGANVLTF; V gene: TRBV19; J gene: TRBJ2-6; clone size: NA; D gene: NA
CDR3 DNA: TGTGCCAGCAGATATGACACGTTGAACACTGAAGCTTTCTTT; CDR3 protein: CASRYDTLNTEAFF; V gene: TRBV7-9; J gene: TRBJ1-1; clone size: NA; D gene: NA